These 7 T cell receptor beta chains were sequenced from one sample in a study of T cells after yellow fever vaccination. TCRdb re-analysed the 5' RACE reads in MiXCR, keeping a single row per CDR3 protein. The profile covers about 58,000 distinct CDR3 sequences, with around 7% appearing a single time and 40% taken by the ten largest. The sequencing here drew on CD8+ T cells sorted from PBMCs, taken on the day of the first yellow fever vaccination. The receptors originated from a man younger than 35 who received the YFV17D yellow fever vaccine.

This clonotype occurred a few times. The chain couples TRBV13 to TRBJ1-1; 7 nucleotides line up with TRBD1. Per germline, CDR1 PRHDT and CDR2 FYEKMQ (reference sequence). The CDR3 sequence is 14 residues long. V trimming: 5 bases; J trimming: 3 bases; junction bases outside the gene matches: 6. This chain's CDR3 is CASSLGRGHTEAFF. CDR3 coding DNA: TGTGCCAGCAGCCTTGGAAGGGGGCACACTGAAGCTTTCTTT.

This clonotype was recorded at least ten times. The CDR3 coding sequence is TGCAGTGCTAGAGAAGGGGAGGTTTCTGGCTACACCTTC. Amino acids: CSAREGEVSGYTF. The chain employs TRBV20-1 and TRBJ1-2, with D perhaps matching TRBD1 (5 bases). The germline CDR1 and CDR2 sequences are DFQATT and SNEGSKA (reference sequence). The CDR3 has 13 amino acids. The V and J ends lost 0 bases and 7 bases respectively, with 12 bases between them.

Ten or more counts support this clonotype. V gene TRBV2 combines with J gene TRBJ2-1; TRBD2 agrees at 11 bases. The CDR3 runs 17 residues. V gave up 8 bases and J gave up 7 bases; unmatched junction bases: 16. Per germline, CDR1 SNHLY and CDR2 FYNNEI. This chain's CDR3 is CASGTPELAGEENEQFF. CDR3 sequence (DNA): TGTGCCAGCGGCACTCCCGAACTAGCGGGGGAAGAGAATGAGCAGTTCTTC.

This clonotype appeared a few times. This chain uses TRBV7-7 with TRBJ2-5, with a tentative D call TRBD1 (5 bases). Per the germline V gene, CDR1 is SSHAT and CDR2 is FNYEAQ (reference sequence). Trimming pared 2 bases from V and 5 bases from J, leaving 18 bases between. This CDR3 is built from 16 residues. In nucleotides, the CDR3 is TGTGCCAGCAGCTTAAGTCGGGCCCCAGGGTGGGAGACCCAGTACTTC. Residues: CASSLSRAPGWETQYF.

This sequence joins TRBV6-5 and TRBJ2-3, with D perhaps matching TRBD2 (6 bases). Germline assignment: CDR1 MNHEY and CDR2 SVGAGI. Trimming stripped 6 bases from V and 0 bases from J, with 25 bases between. The CDR3 sequence is 19 residues long. CDR3 sequence reads: CASSYNPSRRGASTDTQYF. The CDR3 DNA reads as TGTGCCAGCAGCTACAACCCGAGCCGGCGGGGAGCTAGCACAGATACGCAGTATTTT.

The gene calls are TRBV6-8 and TRBJ1-1; D gene ambiguous. The germline V and J ends were trimmed by 5 bases and 5 bases, with 18 bases remaining between them. The CDR3 is made up of 15 amino acids. CDR1 is MNHGY and CDR2 is SAAAGT in the germline V gene. This CDR3 is CASSIPEVRRTEAFF. DNA of the CDR3: TGTGCCAGCAGTATCCCCGAGGTACGGCGAACTGAAGCTTTCTTT.

Only a few counts were recorded for this clonotype. The chain joins TRBV27 to TRBJ2-7, with 9 bases identical to TRBD1. The V gene's germline CDR1 is MNHEY and CDR2 SMNVEV (reference sequence). The J segment lost 7 bases and the V segment lost 3 bases, leaving 7 bases of the junction unmatched. The CDR3 totals 14 residues. CDR3 amino acids: CASSLRTGVREQYF. The CDR3 nucleotides are TGTGCCAGCAGTTTGAGGACAGGGGTGCGGGAGCAGTACTTC.